A single sample gave rise to the 22 T cell receptor beta chains below, sequenced in a study of blood T cell repertoires in COVID-19 (dated by TCRdb to 2020 to 2021). The library was produced with the immunoSEQ multiplex PCR assay. The source is immuneACCESS, and TCRdb retained only in-frame sequences with V and J called. Part of the clones is not carried over; for the studies checked, unresolved V genes explain less than half of this, and the remainder is unexplained. For this sample the table gives fewer than 70,000 clones, of which around 90% were detected only once. The ten largest clones add up to over 8% of the sample. Source material: peripheral blood. These receptors came from a woman of 80 years or more with active COVID-19.

This rearrangement joins TRBV12-3 or TRBV12-4 to TRBJ1-4; D might be TRBD1 (5 bases). The CDR3 spans 13 residues. Trimming pared 5 bases from V and 14 bases from J, leaving 18 bases between. This chain's CDR3 is CASSPDTSRRLFF. The CDR3 DNA is TGTGCCAGCAGTCCGGACACTTCTAGGCGGCTGTTTTTT.

The V and J genes are TRBV14 and TRBJ2-7; 10 bases align to TRBD2. Trimming at V came to 3 bases and at J to 9 bases, leaving 8 bases not matched to a gene. Germline V gene data show CDR1 as SGHDN and CDR2 as FVKESK. This CDR3 is built from 14 residues. In nucleotides, the CDR3 is TGTGCCAGCAGCCAGACGGGGGGACTAGCGAGGCAGTACGTC. Translation gives CASSQTGGLARQYV.

This rearrangement joins TRBV12-3 or TRBV12-4 to TRBJ2-1, with D unresolved. This CDR3 contains 13 residues. Trimming shortened V by 4 bases and J by 5 bases, and 9 bases separated the two germline ends. In DNA form, the CDR3 reads TGTGCCAGCAGTTCAGCCAGGAACAATGAGCAGTTCTTC. This encodes CASSSARNNEQFF.

This clone was seen more than once but under ten times. V and J are TRBV5-1 and TRBJ1-5; 7 bases match TRBD1. With V trimmed by 0 bases and J by 10 bases, 4 bases remained unmatched. Germline assignment: CDR1 SGHRS and CDR2 YFSETQ. CDR3 length: 13 residues. The CDR3 nucleotides read TGCGCCAGCAGCTTGGGCTACAGGGGCCCCCAGCATTTT. Translating gives CASSLGYRGPQHF.

This clone was recorded once. The rearrangement uses TRBV29-1 and TRBJ1-2; D remains unclear. This CDR3 region has 12 residues. Germline V gene sequence: CDR1 SQVTM, CDR2 ANQGSEA. The V gene lost 5 bases and the J gene lost 4 bases, with 11 bases spanning the gap. CDR3 in DNA: TGCAGCGTTACCGGGAGTCTCTATGGCTACACCTTC. This sequence encodes CSVTGSLYGYTF.

The chain couples TRBV7-2 to TRBJ1-1; weak D call: TRBD1 (5 bases). This CDR3 spans 13 amino acids. V lost 2 bases, J lost 10 bases, and 14 bases lay in between. CDR1 is SGHTA and CDR2 is FQGNSA in the germline V gene. CDR3 sequence (DNA): TGTGCCAGCAGCTTACAGGGCCGCAGGCCAGCTTTCTTT. Its translation is CASSLQGRRPAFF. The full variable domain, completed using reference TRBV7-2 and TRBJ1-1, is GAGVSQSPSNKVTEKGKDVELRCDPISGHTALYWYRQSLGQGLEFLIYFQGNSAPDKSGLPSDRFSAERTGGSVSTLTIQRTQQEDSAVYLCASSLQGRRPAFFGQGTRLTVV.

The V gene is TRBV19, the J gene TRBJ2-1, with 7 bases fitting TRBD2. The CDR3 length is 14 residues. V shed 5 bases and J 4 bases; nucleotides not matched to a gene: 5. In germline, CDR1 is LNHDA, CDR2 SQIVND (reference sequence). The CDR3: CASSLASGYNEQFF. The CDR3 DNA is TGTGCCAGTAGTCTGGCTAGCGGTTACAATGAGCAGTTCTTC.

The V call is TRBV9, the J call TRBJ2-3; D unclear. CDR1 is SGDLS and CDR2 is YYNGEE in the germline V gene. Trimming cost V 1 base and J 4 bases, with 22 bases left between them. There are 18 residues in the CDR3. Here the CDR3 DNA reads TGTGCCAGCAGCGTATTAGGCTACCCATCTCGGGTCCCAGATACGCAGTATTTT. This sequence encodes CASSVLGYPSRVPDTQYF.

The chain links TRBV28 to TRBJ1-3; tentatively, D is TRBD1 (6 bases). V was cut by 10 bases and J by 2 bases, with 9 bases left in between. The CDR3 is 12 amino acids. Germline CDR1 is MDHEN and CDR2 is SYDVKM. The CDR3 DNA follows: TGTGCCACCGAGGGGGCTGGAAACACCATATATTTT. This gives the protein CATEGAGNTIYF.

This rearrangement joins TRBV5-4 to TRBJ2-7; weak D call: TRBD1 (6 bases). Trimming took 3 bases from V and 2 from J, leaving 12 bases between them. Germline-derived CDR1 and CDR2 are SGHNT and YYREEE (reference sequence). This CDR3 has 14 amino acids. CDR3 sequence: CASSSVDRAYEQYF. CDR3 DNA: TGTGCCAGCAGCTCAGTGGACAGAGCCTACGAGCAGTACTTC.

The V gene is TRBV18, the J gene TRBJ2-5, with 9 bases that match TRBD1. This CDR3 region has 13 residues. The V segment lost 6 bases and the J segment 3 bases; nucleotides outside the gene matches: 2. Germline V gives CDR1 KGHSH, CDR2 LQKENI. The CDR3 coding sequence is TGTGCCAGCTCGACAGGGGGTAAAGAGACCCAGTACTTC. The encoded protein is CASSTGGKETQYF.

This chain connects TRBV18 to TRBJ2-7; 7 nucleotides line up with TRBD1. The CDR3 extends over 17 amino acids. Per the germline V gene, CDR1 is KGHSH and CDR2 is LQKENI. J lost 0 bases, V lost 0 bases, and 8 bases had no gene match. CDR3 residues: CASSPPRGQGTSYEQYF. The CDR3 DNA follows: TGTGCCAGCTCACCACCGAGGGGGCAGGGGACCTCCTACGAGCAGTACTTC. The variable domain in full, completed from reference TRBV18 and TRBJ2-7, reads NAGVMQNPRHLVRRRGQEARLRCSPMKGHSHVYWYRQLPEEGLKFMVYLQKENIIDESGMPKERFSAEFPKEGPSILRIQQVVRGDSAAYFCASSPPRGQGTSYEQYFGPGTRLTVT.

The chain recombines TRBV7-9 with TRBJ1-1, with TRBD1 matching over 8 bases. Losses at the gene ends were 5 bases for V and 4 bases for J; bases not matched to a gene: 9. The CDR3 is 15 amino acids. Germline lookup yields CDR1 SEHNR and CDR2 FQNEAQ (reference sequence). The chain's CDR3 is CASSPVQGASTEAFF. The CDR3, as DNA: TGTGCCAGCAGCCCAGTCCAGGGGGCGAGCACTGAAGCTTTCTTT.

The chain uses TRBV28 and TRBJ1-2; no clear D. From germline, CDR1 is MDHEN and CDR2 SYDVKM. The CDR3 is made up of 13 amino acids. With 2 bases removed from V and 4 bases from J, the gap between germline ends came to 8 bases. The CDR3 is CASSLTASYGYTF. DNA of the CDR3: TGTGCCAGCAGTTTAACAGCCTCCTATGGCTACACCTTC.

The chain has TRBV5-6 and TRBJ2-5, with D maybe TRBD2 (5 bases). This CDR3 spans 15 amino acids. Germline V gene lookup returns CDR1 SGHDT and CDR2 YYEEEE. Trimming removed 0 bases at V and 7 bases at J, with 16 bases between. The CDR3 sequence is CASSLESRAGGTQYF. CDR3 in DNA: TGTGCCAGCAGCTTGGAATCTCGGGCGGGCGGGACCCAGTACTTC.

V gene TRBV28 combines with J gene TRBJ2-7, with D maybe TRBD1 (5 bases). Germline values: CDR1 MDHEN, CDR2 SYDVKM. Trimming took off 3 bases at V and 2 bases at J, with 11 bases between the two ends. The length of the CDR3 is 14 residues. CDR3 in DNA: TGTGCCAGCAGTTTTGGGGCATCCGCCTACGAGCAGTACTTC. Translation gives CASSFGASAYEQYF.

This sequence joins TRBV5-1 and TRBJ1-2; no firm D call. Trimming pared 0 bases from V and 5 bases from J, leaving 14 bases between. Germline CDR1 reads SGHRS; CDR2 reads YFSETQ. The CDR3 runs 15 residues. The CDR3 region is CASSLDSSRGYGYTF. DNA for the CDR3: TGCGCCAGCAGCTTGGACTCCTCCCGGGGATATGGCTACACCTTC.

This chain connects TRBV5-1 to TRBJ1-2, with TRBD1 matching 11 bases. The V gene end was trimmed by 1 base and the J gene end by 7 bases; junction bases not matched to a gene: 6. Germline CDR1 and CDR2: SGHRS and YFSETQ. This CDR3 is built from 15 residues. DNA for the CDR3: TGCGCCAGCAGCTTGTCAGGACAGGGGGCCGGTGGCTACACCTTC. Translated: CASSLSGQGAGGYTF.

The chain carries TRBV11-2 and TRBJ2-7; 8 nucleotides align to TRBD2. This CDR3 comprises 15 residues. Germline loops: CDR1 SGHAT, CDR2 FQNNGV. V lost 1 base to trimming and J lost 6 bases; unmatched junction nucleotides: 8. In DNA, the CDR3 is TGTGCCAGCAGCTTAGTCGGGGGGGCGGGTAGCGAGCAGTACTTC. It codes for CASSLVGGAGSEQYF.

The count of this clone is one. The gene calls are TRBV28 and TRBJ1-5; TRBD1 agrees at 7 bases. V gave up 6 bases and J gave up 0 bases; unmatched junction bases: 17. The germline V gene has CDR1 MDHEN and CDR2 SYDVKM. The CDR3 length is 19 residues. The CDR3 DNA sequence: TGTGCCAGCAGCACAATCCGGGACAGAGTAGGGTATAGCAATCAGCCCCAGCATTTT. This gives the protein CASSTIRDRVGYSNQPQHF.

V is TRBV6-4 and J is TRBJ1-1; maybe TRBD1 (6 bases). Trimming removed 2 bases from V and 3 bases from J, with 10 bases in between. This CDR3 is built from 14 residues. In germline, CDR1 is MRHNA, CDR2 SNTAGT. CDR3 loop: CASSDTDSHTEAFF. The CDR3 nucleotides are TGTGCCAGCAGTGACACGGACAGCCACACTGAAGCTTTCTTT.

The chain carries TRBV19 and TRBJ2-3; 10 positions agree with TRBD1. Germline trimming cut 3 bases from V and 4 bases from J; bases unmatched to any gene: 7. Germline CDR1 and CDR2: LNHDA and SQIVND (reference sequence). The CDR3 length is 16 residues. This CDR3 reads CASSIGTGAFSDTQYF. The DNA for the CDR3 is TGTGCCAGTAGTATCGGGACAGGGGCCTTCTCAGATACGCAGTATTTT.